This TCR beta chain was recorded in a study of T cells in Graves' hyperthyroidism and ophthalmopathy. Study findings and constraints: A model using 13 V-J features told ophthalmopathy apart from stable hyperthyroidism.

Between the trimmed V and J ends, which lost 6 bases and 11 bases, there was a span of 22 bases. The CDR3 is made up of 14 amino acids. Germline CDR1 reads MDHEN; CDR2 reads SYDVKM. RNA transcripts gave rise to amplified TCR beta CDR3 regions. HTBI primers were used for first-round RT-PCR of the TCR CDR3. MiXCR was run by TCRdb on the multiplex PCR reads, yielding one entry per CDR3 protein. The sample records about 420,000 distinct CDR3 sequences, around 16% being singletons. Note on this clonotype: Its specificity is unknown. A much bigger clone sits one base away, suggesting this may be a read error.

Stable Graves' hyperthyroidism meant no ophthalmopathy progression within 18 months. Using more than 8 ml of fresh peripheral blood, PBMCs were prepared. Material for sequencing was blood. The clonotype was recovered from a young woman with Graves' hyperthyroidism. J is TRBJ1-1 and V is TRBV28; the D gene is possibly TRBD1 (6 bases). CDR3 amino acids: CASSSPHRDARAFF. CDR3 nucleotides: TGTGCCAGCAGCTCCCCCCACAGGGACGCCCGGGCTTTCTTT. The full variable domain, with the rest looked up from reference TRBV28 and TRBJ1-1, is DVKVTQSSRYLVKRTGEKVFLECVQDMDHENMFWYRQDPGLGLRLIYFSYDVKMKEKGDIPEGYSVSREKKERFSLILESASTNQTSMYLCASSSPHRDARAFFGQGTRLTVV.